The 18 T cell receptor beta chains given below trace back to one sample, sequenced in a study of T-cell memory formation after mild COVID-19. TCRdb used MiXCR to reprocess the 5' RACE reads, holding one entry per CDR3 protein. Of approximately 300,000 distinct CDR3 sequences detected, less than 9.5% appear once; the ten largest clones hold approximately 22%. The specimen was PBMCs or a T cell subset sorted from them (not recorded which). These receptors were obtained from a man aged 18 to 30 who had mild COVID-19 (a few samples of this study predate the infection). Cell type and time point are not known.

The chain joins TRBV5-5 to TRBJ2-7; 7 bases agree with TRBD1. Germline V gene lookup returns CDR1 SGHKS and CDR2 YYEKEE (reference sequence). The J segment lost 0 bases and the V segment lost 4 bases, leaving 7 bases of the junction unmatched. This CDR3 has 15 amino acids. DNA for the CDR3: TGTGCCAGCAGCGGCCCACGGGACAGCTCCTACGAGCAGTACTTC. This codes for CASSGPRDSSYEQYF.

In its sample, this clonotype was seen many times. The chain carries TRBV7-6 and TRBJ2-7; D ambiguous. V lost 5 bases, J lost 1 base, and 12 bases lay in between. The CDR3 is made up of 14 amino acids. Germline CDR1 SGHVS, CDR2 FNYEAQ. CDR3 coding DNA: TGTGCCAGCAGCCCCCGCTTTGATTCCTACGAGCAGTACTTC. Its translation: CASSPRFDSYEQYF.

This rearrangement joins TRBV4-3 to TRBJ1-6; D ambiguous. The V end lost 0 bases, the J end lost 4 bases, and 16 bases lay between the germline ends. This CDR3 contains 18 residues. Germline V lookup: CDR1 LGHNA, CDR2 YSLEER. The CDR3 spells CASSQDAVGFLYNSPLHF. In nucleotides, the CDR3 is TGCGCCAGCAGCCAAGATGCGGTGGGGTTTCTATATAATTCACCCCTCCACTTT.

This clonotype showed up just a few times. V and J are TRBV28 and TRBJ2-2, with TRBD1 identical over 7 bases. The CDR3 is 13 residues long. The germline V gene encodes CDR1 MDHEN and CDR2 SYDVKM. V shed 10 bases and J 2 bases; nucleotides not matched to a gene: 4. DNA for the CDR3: TGTGCCAACCGGGACAGTAACACCGGGGAGCTGTTTTTT. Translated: CANRDSNTGELFF.

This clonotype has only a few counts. DNA of the CDR3: TGTGCCAGCAGTGCGGACAGGGGGACGAGAGAGACCCAGTACTTC. Protein sequence: CASSADRGTRETQYF. The rearrangement links TRBV2 to TRBJ2-5, with 10 bases lining up with TRBD1. Germline V gives CDR1 SNHLY, CDR2 FYNNEI. J gave up 4 bases and V 4 bases, and 6 bases lay outside the gene matches. The CDR3 totals 15 residues.

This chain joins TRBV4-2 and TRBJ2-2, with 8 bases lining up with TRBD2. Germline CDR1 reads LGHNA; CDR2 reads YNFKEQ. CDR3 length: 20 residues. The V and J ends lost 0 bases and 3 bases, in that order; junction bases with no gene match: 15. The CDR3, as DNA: TGTGCCAGCAGCCAAGATGAAGGGCCAGCGGGGGAGGAGGACACCGGGGAGCTGTTTTTT. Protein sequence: CASSQDEGPAGEEDTGELFF.

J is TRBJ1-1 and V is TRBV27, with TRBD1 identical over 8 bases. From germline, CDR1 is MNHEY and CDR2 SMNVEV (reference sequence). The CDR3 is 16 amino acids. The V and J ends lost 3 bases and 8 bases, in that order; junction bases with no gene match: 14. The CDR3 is CASSFIVGRGRWEAFF. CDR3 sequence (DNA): TGTGCCAGCAGTTTTATTGTCGGCAGGGGGCGTTGGGAAGCTTTCTTT.

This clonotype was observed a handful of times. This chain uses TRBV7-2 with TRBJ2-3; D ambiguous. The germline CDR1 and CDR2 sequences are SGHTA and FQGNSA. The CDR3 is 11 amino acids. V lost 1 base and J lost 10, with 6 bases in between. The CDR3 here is CASSLGPAQYF. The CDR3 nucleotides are TGTGCCAGCAGCTTAGGTCCAGCGCAGTATTTT.

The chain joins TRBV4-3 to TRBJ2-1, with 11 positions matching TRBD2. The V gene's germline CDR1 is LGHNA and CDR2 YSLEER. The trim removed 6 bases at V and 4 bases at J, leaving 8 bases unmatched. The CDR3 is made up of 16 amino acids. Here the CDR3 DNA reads TGCGCCAGCAGTCCCCTAGCGGGGGGAATATACAATGAGCAGTTCTTC. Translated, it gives CASSPLAGGIYNEQFF.

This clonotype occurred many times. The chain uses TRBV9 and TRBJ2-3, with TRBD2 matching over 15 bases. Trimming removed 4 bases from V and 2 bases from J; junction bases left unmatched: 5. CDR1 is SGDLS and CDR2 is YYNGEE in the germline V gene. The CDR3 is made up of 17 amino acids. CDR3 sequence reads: CASSPGTSGGPTDTQYF. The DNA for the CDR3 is TGTGCCAGCAGCCCCGGGACTAGCGGGGGGCCCACAGATACGCAGTATTTT. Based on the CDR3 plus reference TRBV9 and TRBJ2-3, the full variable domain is DSGVTQTPKHLITATGQRVTLRCSPRSGDLSVYWYQQSLDQGLQFLIQYYNGEERAKGNILERFSAQQFPDLHSELNLSSLELGDSALYFCASSPGTSGGPTDTQYFGPGTRLTVL.

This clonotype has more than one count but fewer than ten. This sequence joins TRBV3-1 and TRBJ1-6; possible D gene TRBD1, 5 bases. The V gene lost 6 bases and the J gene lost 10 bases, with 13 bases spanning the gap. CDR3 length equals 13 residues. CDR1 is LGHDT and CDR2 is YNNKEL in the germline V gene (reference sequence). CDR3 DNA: TGTGCCAGCAGACGAGGGGAGAGATCACCCCTCCACTTT. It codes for CASRRGERSPLHF.

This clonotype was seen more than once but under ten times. The CDR3 region is CASSSRRGSEQYV. CDR3 nucleotide sequence: TGTGCCAGCAGCTCGCGTCGGGGAAGTGAGCAGTACGTC. The V call is TRBV7-2, the J call TRBJ2-7, with D perhaps matching TRBD2 (5 bases). Germline CDR1 and CDR2: SGHTA and FQGNSA. The CDR3 totals 13 residues. Trimming left V 4 bases short and J 7 bases short, with 14 bases between.

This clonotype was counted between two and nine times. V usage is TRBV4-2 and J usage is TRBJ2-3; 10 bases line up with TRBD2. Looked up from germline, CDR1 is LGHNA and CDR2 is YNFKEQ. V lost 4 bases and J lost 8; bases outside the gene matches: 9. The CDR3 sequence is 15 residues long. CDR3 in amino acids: CASSLELAGRRTQYF. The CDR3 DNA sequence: TGTGCCAGCAGCCTAGAACTAGCGGGGAGACGTACGCAGTATTTT.

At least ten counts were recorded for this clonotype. The CDR3 reads CATTRDSYEQYF. For the CDR3, the DNA is TGTGCCACGACCCGGGACTCTTACGAGCAGTACTTC. This sequence joins TRBV12-3 or TRBV12-4 and TRBJ2-7; D perhaps matches TRBD2 (6 bases). The CDR3 runs 12 residues. Trimming removed 10 bases from V and 4 bases from J, with 14 bases in between.

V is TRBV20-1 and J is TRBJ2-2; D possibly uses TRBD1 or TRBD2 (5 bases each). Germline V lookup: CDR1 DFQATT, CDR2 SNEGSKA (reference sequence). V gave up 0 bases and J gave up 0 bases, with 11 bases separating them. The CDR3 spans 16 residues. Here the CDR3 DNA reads TGCAGTGCTAGAGATCCGAGGGGCCCGAACACCGGGGAGCTGTTTTTT. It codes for CSARDPRGPNTGELFF.

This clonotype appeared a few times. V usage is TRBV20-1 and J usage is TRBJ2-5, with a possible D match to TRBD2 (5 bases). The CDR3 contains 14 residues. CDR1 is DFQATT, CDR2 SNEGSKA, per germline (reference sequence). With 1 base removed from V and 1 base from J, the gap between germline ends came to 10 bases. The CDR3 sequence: CSARAGLPQETQYF. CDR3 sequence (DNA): TGCAGTGCTAGAGCGGGATTGCCCCAAGAGACCCAGTACTTC.

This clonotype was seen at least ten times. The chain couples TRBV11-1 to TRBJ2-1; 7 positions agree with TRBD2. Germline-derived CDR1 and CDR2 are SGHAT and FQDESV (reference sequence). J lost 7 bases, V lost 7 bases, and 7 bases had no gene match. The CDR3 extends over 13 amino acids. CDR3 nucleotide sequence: TGTGCCAGCACCAAATGGGGGGGAAATGAGCAGTTCTTC. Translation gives CASTKWGGNEQFF.

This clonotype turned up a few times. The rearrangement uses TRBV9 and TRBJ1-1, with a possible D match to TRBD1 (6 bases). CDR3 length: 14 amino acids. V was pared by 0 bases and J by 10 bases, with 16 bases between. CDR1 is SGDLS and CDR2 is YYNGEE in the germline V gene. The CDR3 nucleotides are TGTGCCAGCAGCGTAGAACCAGGGGCCCAGTCAGCTTTCTTT. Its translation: CASSVEPGAQSAFF.